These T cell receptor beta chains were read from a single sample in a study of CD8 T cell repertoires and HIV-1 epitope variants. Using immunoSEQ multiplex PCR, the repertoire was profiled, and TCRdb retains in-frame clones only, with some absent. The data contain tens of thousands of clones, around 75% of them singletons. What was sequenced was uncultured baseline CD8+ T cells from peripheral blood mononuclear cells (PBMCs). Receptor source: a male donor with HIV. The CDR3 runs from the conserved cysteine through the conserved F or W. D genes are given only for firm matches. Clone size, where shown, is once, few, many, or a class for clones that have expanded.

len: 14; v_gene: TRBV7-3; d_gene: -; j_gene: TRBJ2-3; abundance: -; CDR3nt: TGTGCCAGCAGCTTAAGGGGCACCCACGATACGCAGTATTTT; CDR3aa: CASSLRGTHDTQYF
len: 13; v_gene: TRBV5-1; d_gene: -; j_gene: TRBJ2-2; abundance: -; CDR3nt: TGCGCCAGCATGGACGGGCACACCGGGGAGCTGTTTTTT; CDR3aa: CASMDGHTGELFF
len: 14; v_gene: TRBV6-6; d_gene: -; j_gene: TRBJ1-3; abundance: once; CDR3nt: TGTGCCAGCAAAGTCGGGGGTTCTGGAAACACCATATATTTT; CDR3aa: CASKVGGSGNTIYF
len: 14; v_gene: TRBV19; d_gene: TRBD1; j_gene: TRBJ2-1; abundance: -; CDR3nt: TGTGCCAGTACCTGGACAGGGACACAAAATGAGCAGTTCTTC; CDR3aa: CASTWTGTQNEQFF
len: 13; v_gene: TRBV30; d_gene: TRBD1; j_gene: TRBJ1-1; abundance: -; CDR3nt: TGTGCCTGGGGTACAGGGGTTTTCACTGAAGCTTTCTTT; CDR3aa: CAWGTGVFTEAFF
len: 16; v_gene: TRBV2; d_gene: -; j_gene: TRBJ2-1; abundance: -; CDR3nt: TGTGCCAGCACTGACCCTTCTGGTCGGAGCTACAATGAGCAGTTCTTC; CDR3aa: CASTDPSGRSYNEQFF
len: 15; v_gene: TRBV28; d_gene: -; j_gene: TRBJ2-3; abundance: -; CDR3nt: TGTGCCAGCAGTCCCCCTGGACTAAGCACAGATACGCAGTATTTT; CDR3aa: CASSPPGLSTDTQYF
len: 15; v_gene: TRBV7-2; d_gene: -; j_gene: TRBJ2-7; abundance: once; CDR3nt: TGTGCCAGCAGCTCACTACCGGGACAAATGTACGAGCAGTACTTC; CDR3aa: CASSSLPGQMYEQYF
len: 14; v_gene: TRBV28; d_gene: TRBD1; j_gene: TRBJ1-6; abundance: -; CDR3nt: TGTGCCAGCACCCTACCGGGACAGAATTCACCCCTCCACTTT; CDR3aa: CASTLPGQNSPLHF
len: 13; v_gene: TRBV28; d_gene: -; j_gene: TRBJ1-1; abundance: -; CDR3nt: TGTGCCAGCAGTTTGCAGGTCATCTCTGAAGCTTTCTTT; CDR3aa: CASSLQVISEAFF
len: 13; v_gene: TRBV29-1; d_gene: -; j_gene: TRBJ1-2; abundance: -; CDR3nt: TGCAGCGTTGAAAAACAGAAGCCCTATGGCTACACCTTC; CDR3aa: CSVEKQKPYGYTF
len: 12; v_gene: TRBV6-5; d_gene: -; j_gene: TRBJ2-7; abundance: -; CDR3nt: TGTGCCAGCAGTTACAACTCCTACGAGCAGTACTTC; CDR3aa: CASSYNSYEQYF
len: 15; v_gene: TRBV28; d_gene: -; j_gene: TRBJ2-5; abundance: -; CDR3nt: TGTGCCAGCAGTGATACAGGGCCCCCATCAGAGACCCAGTACTTC; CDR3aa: CASSDTGPPSETQYF
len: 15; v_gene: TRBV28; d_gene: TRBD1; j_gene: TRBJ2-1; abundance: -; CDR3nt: TGTGCCAGCAGTTCGCCCCAGAACAGGGGCAATGAGCAGTTCTTC; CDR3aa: CASSSPQNRGNEQFF
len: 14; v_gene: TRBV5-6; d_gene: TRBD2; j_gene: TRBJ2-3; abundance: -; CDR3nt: TGTGCCAGCACTTTGGGGGGGTCTGGAGATACGCAGTATTTT; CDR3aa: CASTLGGSGDTQYF
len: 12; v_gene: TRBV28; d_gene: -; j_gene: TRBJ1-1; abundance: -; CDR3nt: TGTGCCAGCATATGGGGGAAGACTGAAGCTTTCTTT; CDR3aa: CASIWGKTEAFF
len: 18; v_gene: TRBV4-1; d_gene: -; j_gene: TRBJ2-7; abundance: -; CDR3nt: TGCGCCAGCAGCCAGGACCTTCCAGGGGGGGGGCCCCCCTACGAGCAGTACTTC; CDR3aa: CASSQDLPGGGPPYEQYF
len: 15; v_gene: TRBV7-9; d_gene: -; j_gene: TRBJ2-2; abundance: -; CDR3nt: TGTGCCAGCAGCTTAGCACAGGGCAAGACCGGGGAGCTGTTTTTT; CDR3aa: CASSLAQGKTGELFF
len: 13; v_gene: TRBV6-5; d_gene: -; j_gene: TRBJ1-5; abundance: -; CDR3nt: TGTGCCAGCCGGGGGGCTGGCAATCAGCCCCAGCATTTT; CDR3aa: CASRGAGNQPQHF
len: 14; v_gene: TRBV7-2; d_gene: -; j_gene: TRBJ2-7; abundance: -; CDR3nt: TGTGCCAGCAGCCTGGAAGGAGTCCCGGGGGAGCAGTACTTC; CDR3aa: CASSLEGVPGEQYF
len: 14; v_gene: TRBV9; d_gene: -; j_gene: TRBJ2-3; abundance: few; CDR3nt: TGTGCCAGCAGCGTAGACGGGCACGGAGATACGCAGTATTTT; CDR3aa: CASSVDGHGDTQYF
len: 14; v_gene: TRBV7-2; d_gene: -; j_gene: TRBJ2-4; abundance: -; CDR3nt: TGTGCCAGCCACTGGGGTACAGGCGCGTACATTCAGTACTTC; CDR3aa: CASHWGTGAYIQYF
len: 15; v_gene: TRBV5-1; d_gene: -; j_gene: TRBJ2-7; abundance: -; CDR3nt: TGCGCCAGCTGGAAAGGGGACGGCTTTGGGGACGAGCAGTACTTC; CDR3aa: CASWKGDGFGDEQYF
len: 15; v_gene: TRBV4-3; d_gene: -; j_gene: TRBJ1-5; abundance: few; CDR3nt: TGCGCCAGCAGCCAAGATGATGACATGTCCCAGCCCCAGCATTTT; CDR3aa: CASSQDDDMSQPQHF
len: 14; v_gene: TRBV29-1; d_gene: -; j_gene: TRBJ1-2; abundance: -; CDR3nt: TGCAGCGTTGATTTGAAACAGGATAACTATGGCTACACCTTC; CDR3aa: CSVDLKQDNYGYTF
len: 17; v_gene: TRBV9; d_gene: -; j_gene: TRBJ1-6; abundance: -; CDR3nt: TGTGCCAGCAGCGTAGAGCAAAGGAGCTCCTATAATTCACCCCTCCACTTT; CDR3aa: CASSVEQRSSYNSPLHF
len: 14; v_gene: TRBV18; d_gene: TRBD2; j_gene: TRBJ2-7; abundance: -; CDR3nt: TGTGCCAGCTCACCGACTAGCGGGGACTACGAGCAGTACTTC; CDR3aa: CASSPTSGDYEQYF
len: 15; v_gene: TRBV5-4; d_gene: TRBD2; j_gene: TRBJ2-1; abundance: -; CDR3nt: TGTGCCAGCAGCCCGGGACTAGCGGAAATCAATGAGCAGTTCTTC; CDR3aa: CASSPGLAEINEQFF
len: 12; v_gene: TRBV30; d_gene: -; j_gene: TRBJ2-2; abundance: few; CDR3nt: TGTGCCTGGAGTGTTAGCTTCGGGGAGCTGTTTTTT; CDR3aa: CAWSVSFGELFF
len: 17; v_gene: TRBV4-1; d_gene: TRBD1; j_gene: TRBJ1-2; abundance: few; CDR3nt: TGCGCCAGCAGCCAAGTGACAGGGGGGGGTTCTAACTATGGCTACACCTTC; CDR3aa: CASSQVTGGGSNYGYTF
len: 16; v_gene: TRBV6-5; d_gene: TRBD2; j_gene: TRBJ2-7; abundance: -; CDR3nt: TGTGCCAGCAGTTACTCGAGTTCTAGCGGGGGGTACGAGCAGTACTTC; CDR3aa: CASSYSSSSGGYEQYF
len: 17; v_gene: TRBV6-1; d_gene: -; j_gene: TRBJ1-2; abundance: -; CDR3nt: TGTGCCAGCAGTGAAATGGACTCAGTAGTTTTGAACTATGGCTACACCTTC; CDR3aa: CASSEMDSVVLNYGYTF
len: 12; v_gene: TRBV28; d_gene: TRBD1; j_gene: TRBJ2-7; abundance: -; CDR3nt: TGTGCCAGCAGCCGAGGACAGGGGGAACAGGACTTC; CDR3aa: CASSRGQGEQDF
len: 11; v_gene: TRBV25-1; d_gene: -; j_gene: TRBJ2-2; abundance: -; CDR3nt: TGTGCCAGCACCGAGACCGGGGAGCTGTTTTTT; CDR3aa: CASTETGELFF
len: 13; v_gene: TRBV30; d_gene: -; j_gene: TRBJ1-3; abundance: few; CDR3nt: TGTGCCTGGGGACTGAGCTCTGGAAACACCATATATTTT; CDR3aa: CAWGLSSGNTIYF
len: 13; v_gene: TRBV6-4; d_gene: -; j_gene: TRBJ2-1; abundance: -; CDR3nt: TGTGCCAGCAGTGACAGGATCACGAGTTGTACGTTCTTC; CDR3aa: CASSDRITSCTFF
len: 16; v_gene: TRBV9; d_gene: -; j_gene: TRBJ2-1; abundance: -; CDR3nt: TGTGCCAGCAGCGTAGGGGGAAAGCGGGTGGCAAGGGAGCAGTTCTTC; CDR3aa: CASSVGGKRVAREQFF
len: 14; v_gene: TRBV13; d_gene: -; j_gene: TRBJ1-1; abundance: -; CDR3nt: TGTGCCAGCAGCTTCGGCAGGGGAAGCACTGAAGCTTTCTTT; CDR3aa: CASSFGRGSTEAFF
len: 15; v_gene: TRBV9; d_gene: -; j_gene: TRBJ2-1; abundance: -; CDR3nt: TGTGCCAGCAGCGTAGTTGGAGGGGCTCCCAGTGAGCAGTTCTTC; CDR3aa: CASSVVGGAPSEQFF
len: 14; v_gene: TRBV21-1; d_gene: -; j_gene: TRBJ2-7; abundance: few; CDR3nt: TGTGCCAGCAGCAATAACTGGTACTCCTACGAGCAGTACTTC; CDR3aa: CASSNNWYSYEQYF
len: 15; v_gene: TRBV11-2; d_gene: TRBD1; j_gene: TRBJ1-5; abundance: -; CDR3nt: TGTGCCAGCAGCTCGACAGGGAATGGCAATCAGCCCCAGCATTTT; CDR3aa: CASSSTGNGNQPQHF
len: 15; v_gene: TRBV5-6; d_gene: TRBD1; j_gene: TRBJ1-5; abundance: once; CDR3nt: TGTGCCAGCAGCCCGGGACAGGGGTTGAATCAGCCCCAGCATTTT; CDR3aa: CASSPGQGLNQPQHF